This T cell receptor (beta chain) originates from a study of cytomegalovirus exposure and HLA in healthy donors. Study summary: Tens of millions of unique TCRs from HLA-typed donors were held in an early release of data.

A few counts support this clone. The antigen is not known. Germline CDR1 and CDR2: MNHEY and SVGAGI. The V end was cut by 8 bases, the J end by 6 bases, with 11 bases between. CDR3 size: 11 residues. The PCR had 60 Vbeta and 13 Jbeta primers. Data came from immunoSEQ multiplex PCR; TCRdb stores just in-frame clones and leaves some out. The sample includes roughly 80,000 clones, over 55% of them seen just once. Study results and limitations: TCR beta sequences reportedly predicted most subjects' HLA-A and HLA-B alleles accurately. The availability of immune exposure information extended only to CMV serostatus.

Sequencing was done on a sample of PBMCs. The J gene is TRBJ2-7, the V gene TRBV6-5; a weak D match, TRBD2 (5 bases). The sequence was collected from a man aged 25-40 years in good health and CMV-seropositive. The DNA for the CDR3 is TGTGCCAGCTTGAGGGAAGGCGAGCAGTACTTC. Protein: CASLREGEQYF.